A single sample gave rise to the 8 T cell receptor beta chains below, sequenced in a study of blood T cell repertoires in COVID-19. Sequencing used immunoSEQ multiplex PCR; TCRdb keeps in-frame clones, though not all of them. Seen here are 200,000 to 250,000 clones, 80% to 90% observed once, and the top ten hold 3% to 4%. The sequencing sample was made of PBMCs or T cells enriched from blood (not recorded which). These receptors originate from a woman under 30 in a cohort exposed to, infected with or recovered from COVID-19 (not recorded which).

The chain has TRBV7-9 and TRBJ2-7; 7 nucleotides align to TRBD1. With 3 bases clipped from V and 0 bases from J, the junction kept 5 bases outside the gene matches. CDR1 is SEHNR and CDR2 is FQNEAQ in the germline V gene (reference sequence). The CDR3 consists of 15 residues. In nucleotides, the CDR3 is TGTGCCAGCAGCTTCAGGGGGTCAAGCTCCTACGAGCAGTACTTC. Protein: CASSFRGSSSYEQYF.

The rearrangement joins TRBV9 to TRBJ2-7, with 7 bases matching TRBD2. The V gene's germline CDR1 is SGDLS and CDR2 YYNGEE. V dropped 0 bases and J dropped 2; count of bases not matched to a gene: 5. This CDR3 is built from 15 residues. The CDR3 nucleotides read TGTGCCAGCAGCGTAGAAATCGGGGGGACCTACGAGCAGTACTTC. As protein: CASSVEIGGTYEQYF.

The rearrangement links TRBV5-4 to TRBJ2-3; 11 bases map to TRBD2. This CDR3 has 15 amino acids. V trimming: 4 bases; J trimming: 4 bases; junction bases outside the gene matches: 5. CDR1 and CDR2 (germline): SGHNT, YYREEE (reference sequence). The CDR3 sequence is CASSLSGGAADTQYF. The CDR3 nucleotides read TGTGCCAGCAGCCTTAGCGGGGGGGCTGCAGATACGCAGTATTTT. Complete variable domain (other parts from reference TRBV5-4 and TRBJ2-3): ETGVTQSPTHLIKTRGQQVTLRCSSQSGHNTVSWYQQALGQGPQFIFQYYREEENGRGNFPPRFSGLQFPNYSSELNVNALELDDSALYLCASSLSGGAADTQYFGPGTRLTVL.

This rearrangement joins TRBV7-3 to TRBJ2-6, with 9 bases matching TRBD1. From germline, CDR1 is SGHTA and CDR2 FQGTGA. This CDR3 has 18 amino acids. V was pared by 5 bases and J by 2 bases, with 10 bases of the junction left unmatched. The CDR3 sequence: CASSPTGQGNAGANVLTF. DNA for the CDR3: TGTGCCAGCAGCCCGACCGGACAGGGGAACGCTGGGGCCAACGTCCTGACTTTC.

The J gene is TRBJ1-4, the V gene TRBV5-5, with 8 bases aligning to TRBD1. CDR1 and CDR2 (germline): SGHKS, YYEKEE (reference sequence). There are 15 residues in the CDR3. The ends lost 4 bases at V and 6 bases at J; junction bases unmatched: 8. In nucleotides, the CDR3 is TGTGCCAGCAGCCCCCGGACAGGGTCACATGAAAAACTGTTTTTT. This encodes CASSPRTGSHEKLFF. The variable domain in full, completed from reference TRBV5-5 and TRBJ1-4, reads DAGVTQSPTHLIKTRGQQVTLRCSPISGHKSVSWYQQVLGQGPQFIFQYYEKEERGRGNFPDRFSARQFPNYSSELNVNALLLGDSALYLCASSPRTGSHEKLFFGSGTQLSVL.

The CDR3 spells CASSPFQASGNTIYF. As DNA, the CDR3 is TGTGCCAGCAGCCCTTTCCAGGCCTCTGGAAACACCATATATTTT. This chain links TRBV3-1 (or the pseudogene TRBV3-2) with TRBJ1-3, with D unresolved. The ends were cut back, 4 bases at V and 0 bases at J, with 10 bases in the middle. The CDR3 length is 15 residues. Germline V gene data show CDR1 as LGHDT and CDR2 as YNNKEL (reference sequence).

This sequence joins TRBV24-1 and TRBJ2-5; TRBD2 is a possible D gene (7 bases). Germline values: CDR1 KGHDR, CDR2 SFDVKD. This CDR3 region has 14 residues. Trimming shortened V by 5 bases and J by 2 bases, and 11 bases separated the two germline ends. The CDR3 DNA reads TGTGCCACCAGTGTCGGGGGGCGACAAGAGACCCAGTACTTC. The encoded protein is CATSVGGRQETQYF.

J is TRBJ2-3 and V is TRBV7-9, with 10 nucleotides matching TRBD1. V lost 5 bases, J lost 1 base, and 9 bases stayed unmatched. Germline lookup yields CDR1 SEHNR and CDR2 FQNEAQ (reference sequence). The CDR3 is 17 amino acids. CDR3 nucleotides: TGTGCCAGCAGCCCCACCGGGGACAGGGGAGGCACAGATACGCAGTATTTT. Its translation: CASSPTGDRGGTDTQYF.